The 13 T cell receptor beta chains below come from one sample, sequenced in a study of cytomegalovirus exposure and HLA in healthy donors (dated by TCRdb to the late 2010s). Preparation of the library involved the immunoSEQ multiplex PCR assay. For the multiplex PCR, a mixture combining 60 forward primers for TCR Vbeta segments and 13 reverse primers for TCR Jbeta segments was used. TCRdb stores this immuneACCESS table with in-frame sequences only. Part of the clones is absent; in the studies checked, under half of the shortfall reflects unresolved V genes, and no reason is known for the rest. The sample includes about 100,000 clones, with about four fifths observed a single time. The leading ten clones occupy 1.5% to 2% of the sample. The sample taken for sequencing was PBMCs. The receptor set was obtained from a woman between 40 and 55 years old in good health and CMV-seronegative.

V usage is TRBV5-4 and J usage is TRBJ2-5, with 8 bases matching TRBD2. Germline CDR1 is SGHNT and CDR2 is YYREEE (reference sequence). This CDR3 has 16 residues. V lost 7 bases to trimming and J lost 3 bases; unmatched junction nucleotides: 14. The CDR3 loop is CASRGGGAGAKETQYF. The CDR3 DNA sequence: TGTGCCAGCCGCGGGGGTGGAGCGGGAGCGAAAGAGACCCAGTACTTC.

V usage is TRBV27 and J usage is TRBJ1-5; 9 nucleotides align to TRBD1. The CDR3 runs 15 residues. Germline V gene lookup returns CDR1 MNHEY and CDR2 SMNVEV (reference sequence). J gave up 6 bases and V 3 bases, and 6 bases lay outside the gene matches. CDR3 in amino acids: CASSFSTGGGQPQHF. The CDR3 coding sequence is TGTGCCAGCAGTTTTTCAACAGGGGGCGGTCAGCCCCAGCATTTT.

The chain combines TRBV11-2 with TRBJ1-5, with unresolved D. CDR1 is SGHAT, CDR2 FQNNGV, per germline. Trimming stripped 1 base from V and 1 base from J, with 5 bases between. CDR3 size: 14 residues. The CDR3 here is CASSLGGSNQPQHF. CDR3 in DNA: TGTGCCAGCAGCTTAGGAGGGAGCAATCAGCCCCAGCATTTT.

This clone occurred a few times. This chain connects TRBV28 to TRBJ2-1, with TRBD2 matching over 8 bases. In germline, CDR1 is MDHEN, CDR2 SYDVKM. J gave up 2 bases and V 3 bases, and 6 bases lay outside the gene matches. The CDR3 extends over 16 amino acids. CDR3 amino acids: CASSLLAGGTYNEQFF. CDR3 nucleotide sequence: TGTGCCAGCAGTTTGCTAGCGGGTGGAACCTACAATGAGCAGTTCTTC.

This clone has just a few counts. V gene TRBV2 combines with J gene TRBJ2-2; D is perhaps TRBD2 (6 bases). CDR3 size: 17 residues. Germline loops: CDR1 SNHLY, CDR2 FYNNEI. Trimming took off 6 bases at V and 0 bases at J, with 17 bases between the two ends. CDR3 region: CASRMGRRDPNTGELFF. In nucleotides, the CDR3 is TGTGCCAGCAGAATGGGGAGGAGAGACCCGAACACCGGGGAGCTGTTTTTT. Drawing the rest from reference TRBV2 and TRBJ2-2, the complete variable domain is EPEVTQTPSHQVTQMGQEVILRCVPISNHLYFYWYRQILGQKVEFLVSFYNNEISEKSEIFDDQFSVERPDGSNFTLKIRSTKLEDSAMYFCASRMGRRDPNTGELFFGEGSRLTVL.

This clone was counted a few times. The chain carries TRBV4-2 and TRBJ2-1; 13 positions match TRBD2. Per the germline V gene, CDR1 is LGHNA and CDR2 is YNFKEQ. This CDR3 is 16 amino acids long. Trimming removed 4 bases from V and 5 bases from J; junction bases left unmatched: 5. The CDR3 DNA sequence: TGTGCCAGCAGCCCCTTTGGGACTAGCGGGAACAATGAGCAGTTCTTC. Translated, it gives CASSPFGTSGNNEQFF.

V and J are TRBV7-8 and TRBJ2-2; a weak D match, TRBD1 (6 bases). V lost 2 bases, J lost 0 bases, and 13 bases lay in between. Germline loops: CDR1 SGHVS, CDR2 FQNEAQ. The CDR3 extends over 17 amino acids. The DNA for the CDR3 is TGTGCCAGCAGCTTAATGCGGACAGTACCGAACACCGGGGAGCTGTTTTTT. This codes for CASSLMRTVPNTGELFF.

This chain links TRBV6-5 with TRBJ2-1, with TRBD2 matching 7 bases. The trim removed 10 bases at V and 8 bases at J, leaving 14 bases unmatched. This CDR3 has 14 amino acids. Per germline, CDR1 MNHEY and CDR2 SVGAGI. In DNA form, the CDR3 reads TGTGCCACGGCGGAAGGCGGGAGAACGTATGAGCAGTTCTTC. As protein: CATAEGGRTYEQFF.

In its sample, this clone was seen a few times. This sequence joins TRBV11-2 and TRBJ1-2, with 10 bases matching TRBD1. Germline loops: CDR1 SGHAT, CDR2 FQNNGV. This CDR3 spans 16 amino acids. V was clipped by 6 bases and J by 4 bases; unmatched bases: 11. The CDR3 DNA reads as TGTGCCAGCAGGCACACCGGGACAGGGGACCGCTATGGCTACACCTTC. Translating it yields CASRHTGTGDRYGYTF.

V and J are TRBV11-2 and TRBJ1-1, with a possible D match to TRBD1 (5 bases). Germline loops: CDR1 SGHAT, CDR2 FQNNGV. V was pared by 0 bases and J by 7 bases, with 9 bases between. The CDR3 is 13 residues long. CDR3 region: CASSLEGGIEAFF. In DNA form, the CDR3 reads TGTGCCAGCAGCTTAGAGGGGGGGATTGAAGCTTTCTTT.

In its sample, this clone was seen once. The chain has TRBV18 and TRBJ2-7; D not certain. V was trimmed by 0 bases and J by 2 bases, leaving 14 bases between them. CDR1 is KGHSH and CDR2 is LQKENI in the germline V gene. The CDR3 sequence is 16 residues long. The CDR3 nucleotides read TGTGCCAGCTCACCACCGGGCGCGCCAGGTACCTACGAGCAGTACTTC. Protein sequence: CASSPPGAPGTYEQYF. Complete variable domain (other parts from reference TRBV18 and TRBJ2-7): NAGVMQNPRHLVRRRGQEARLRCSPMKGHSHVYWYRQLPEEGLKFMVYLQKENIIDESGMPKERFSAEFPKEGPSILRIQQVVRGDSAAYFCASSPPGAPGTYEQYFGPGTRLTVT.

The chain joins TRBV5-1 to TRBJ2-1; perhaps TRBD1 as D (5 bases). This CDR3 comprises 15 residues. CDR1 and CDR2 (germline): SGHRS, YFSETQ. The ends were cut back, 3 bases at V and 0 bases at J, with 10 bases in the middle. The CDR3 DNA follows: TGCGCCAGCAGCTACCGACAGAGCTCCTACAATGAGCAGTTCTTC. Its protein product is CASSYRQSSYNEQFF.

The chain carries TRBV5-1 and TRBJ2-5, with a weak D call TRBD2 (5 bases). This CDR3 contains 15 residues. Trimming removed 1 base from V and 2 bases from J, with 12 bases in between. Germline CDR1 is SGHRS and CDR2 is YFSETQ. In DNA form, the CDR3 reads TGCGCCAGCAGCTTGAATGGACTCGTACAAGAGACCCAGTACTTC. As protein: CASSLNGLVQETQYF.